This T cell receptor beta chain is from a study of a mutant IDH1 vaccine in newly diagnosed glioma. Sequenced by immunoSEQ multiplex PCR; TCRdb stores in-frame clones only, minus some. The sample has about 41,000 clones, around 79% seen once; the top ten hold roughly 6.3%. The length of the CDR3 is 11 residues. Germline loops: CDR1 LNHDA, CDR2 SQIVND (reference sequence). Deletions cut 0 bases from V and 8 bases from J, with 4 bases between. Described time point: week 23, last vaccination. In every dose of vaccine, 300 ug of mutant IDH1 20-mer peptide was given alongside topical imiquimod. Remarks on this clone: As yet, its antigen is unknown.

This sequence originates from a woman between 35 and 50 years old with glioma. Some clones in this sample may be carry-over from other donors' samples. The sequencing used PBMCs, collected from a glioma patient whose treatment included an IDH1 peptide vaccine. The V gene is TRBV19, the J gene TRBJ1-2; unclear D gene. The chain's CDR3 is CASSIDGGYTF. The CDR3 DNA sequence: TGTGCCAGTAGTATAGATGGAGGCTACACCTTC.